This TCR beta chain was captured in a study of response to subunit inactivated influenza vaccine. Study conclusions and caveats: T cells newly recruited by each seasonal influenza vaccination are few, the authors suggested.

This clonotype was detected a few times. Its antigen remains unidentified. Germline trimming cut 2 bases from V and 0 bases from J; bases unmatched to any gene: 8. Per the germline V gene, CDR1 is MDHEN and CDR2 is SYDVKM. The CDR3 loop spans 18 amino acids. TCRdb itself ran the RT-PCR reads through MiXCR, one entry per CDR3 protein. The table shows about 520,000 distinct CDR3 sequences, with approximately 7.7% occurring only once. V and J are TRBV28 and TRBJ2-2; TRBD1 aligns across 8 bases. The sequencing used PBMCs from blood, collected 23 to 25 months after vaccination. This TCR was recovered from a man between 50 and 69 years old who received an inactivated influenza vaccine. The CDR3 DNA sequence: TGTGCCAGCAGTTTAACGGGATGGGACAGGTCGAACACCGGGGAGCTGTTTTTT. It translates to CASSLTGWDRSNTGELFF. The full variable domain, in which reference TRBV28 and TRBJ2-2 provide the parts outside the CDR3, is DVKVTQSSRYLVKRTGEKVFLECVQDMDHENMFWYRQDPGLGLRLIYFSYDVKMKEKGDIPEGYSVSREKKERFSLILESASTNQTSMYLCASSLTGWDRSNTGELFFGEGSRLTVL.